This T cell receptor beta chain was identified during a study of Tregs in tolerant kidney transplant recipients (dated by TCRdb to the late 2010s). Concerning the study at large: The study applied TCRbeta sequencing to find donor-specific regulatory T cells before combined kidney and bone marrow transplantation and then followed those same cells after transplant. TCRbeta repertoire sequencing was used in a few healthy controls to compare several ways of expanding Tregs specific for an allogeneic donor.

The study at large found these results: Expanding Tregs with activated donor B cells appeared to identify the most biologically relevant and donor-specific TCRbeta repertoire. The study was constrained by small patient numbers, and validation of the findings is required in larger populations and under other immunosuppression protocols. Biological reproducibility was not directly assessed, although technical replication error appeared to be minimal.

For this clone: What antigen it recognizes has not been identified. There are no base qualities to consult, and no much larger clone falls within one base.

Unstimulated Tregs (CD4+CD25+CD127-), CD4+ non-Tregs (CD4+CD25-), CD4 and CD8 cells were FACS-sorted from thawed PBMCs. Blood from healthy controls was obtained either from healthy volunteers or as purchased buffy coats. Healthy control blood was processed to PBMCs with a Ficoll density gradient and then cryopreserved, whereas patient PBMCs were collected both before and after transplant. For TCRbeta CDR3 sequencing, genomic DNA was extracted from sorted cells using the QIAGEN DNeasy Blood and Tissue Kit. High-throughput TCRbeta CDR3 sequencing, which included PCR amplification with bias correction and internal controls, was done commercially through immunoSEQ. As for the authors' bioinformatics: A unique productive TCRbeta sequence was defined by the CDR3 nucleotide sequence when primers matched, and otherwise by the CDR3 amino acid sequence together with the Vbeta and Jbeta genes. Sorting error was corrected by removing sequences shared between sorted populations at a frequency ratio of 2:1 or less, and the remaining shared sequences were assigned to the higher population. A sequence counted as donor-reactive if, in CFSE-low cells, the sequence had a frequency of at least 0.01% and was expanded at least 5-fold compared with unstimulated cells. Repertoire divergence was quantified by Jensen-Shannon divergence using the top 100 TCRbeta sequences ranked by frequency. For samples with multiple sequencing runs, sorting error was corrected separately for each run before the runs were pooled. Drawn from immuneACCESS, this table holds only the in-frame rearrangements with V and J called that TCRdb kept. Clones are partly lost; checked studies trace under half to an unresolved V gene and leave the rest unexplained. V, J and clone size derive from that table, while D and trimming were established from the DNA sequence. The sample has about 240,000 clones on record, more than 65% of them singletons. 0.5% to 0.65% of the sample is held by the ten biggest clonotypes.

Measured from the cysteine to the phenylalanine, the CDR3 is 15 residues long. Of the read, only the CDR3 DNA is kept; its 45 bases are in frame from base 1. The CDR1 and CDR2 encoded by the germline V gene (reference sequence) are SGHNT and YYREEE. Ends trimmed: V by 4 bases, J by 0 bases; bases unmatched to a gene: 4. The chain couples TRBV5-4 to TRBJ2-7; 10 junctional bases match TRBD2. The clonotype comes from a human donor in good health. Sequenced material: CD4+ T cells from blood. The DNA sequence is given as TGTGCCAGCAGCGGTAGCGGGGGGACCTCCTACGAGCAGTACTTC. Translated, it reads CASSGSGGTSYEQYF.